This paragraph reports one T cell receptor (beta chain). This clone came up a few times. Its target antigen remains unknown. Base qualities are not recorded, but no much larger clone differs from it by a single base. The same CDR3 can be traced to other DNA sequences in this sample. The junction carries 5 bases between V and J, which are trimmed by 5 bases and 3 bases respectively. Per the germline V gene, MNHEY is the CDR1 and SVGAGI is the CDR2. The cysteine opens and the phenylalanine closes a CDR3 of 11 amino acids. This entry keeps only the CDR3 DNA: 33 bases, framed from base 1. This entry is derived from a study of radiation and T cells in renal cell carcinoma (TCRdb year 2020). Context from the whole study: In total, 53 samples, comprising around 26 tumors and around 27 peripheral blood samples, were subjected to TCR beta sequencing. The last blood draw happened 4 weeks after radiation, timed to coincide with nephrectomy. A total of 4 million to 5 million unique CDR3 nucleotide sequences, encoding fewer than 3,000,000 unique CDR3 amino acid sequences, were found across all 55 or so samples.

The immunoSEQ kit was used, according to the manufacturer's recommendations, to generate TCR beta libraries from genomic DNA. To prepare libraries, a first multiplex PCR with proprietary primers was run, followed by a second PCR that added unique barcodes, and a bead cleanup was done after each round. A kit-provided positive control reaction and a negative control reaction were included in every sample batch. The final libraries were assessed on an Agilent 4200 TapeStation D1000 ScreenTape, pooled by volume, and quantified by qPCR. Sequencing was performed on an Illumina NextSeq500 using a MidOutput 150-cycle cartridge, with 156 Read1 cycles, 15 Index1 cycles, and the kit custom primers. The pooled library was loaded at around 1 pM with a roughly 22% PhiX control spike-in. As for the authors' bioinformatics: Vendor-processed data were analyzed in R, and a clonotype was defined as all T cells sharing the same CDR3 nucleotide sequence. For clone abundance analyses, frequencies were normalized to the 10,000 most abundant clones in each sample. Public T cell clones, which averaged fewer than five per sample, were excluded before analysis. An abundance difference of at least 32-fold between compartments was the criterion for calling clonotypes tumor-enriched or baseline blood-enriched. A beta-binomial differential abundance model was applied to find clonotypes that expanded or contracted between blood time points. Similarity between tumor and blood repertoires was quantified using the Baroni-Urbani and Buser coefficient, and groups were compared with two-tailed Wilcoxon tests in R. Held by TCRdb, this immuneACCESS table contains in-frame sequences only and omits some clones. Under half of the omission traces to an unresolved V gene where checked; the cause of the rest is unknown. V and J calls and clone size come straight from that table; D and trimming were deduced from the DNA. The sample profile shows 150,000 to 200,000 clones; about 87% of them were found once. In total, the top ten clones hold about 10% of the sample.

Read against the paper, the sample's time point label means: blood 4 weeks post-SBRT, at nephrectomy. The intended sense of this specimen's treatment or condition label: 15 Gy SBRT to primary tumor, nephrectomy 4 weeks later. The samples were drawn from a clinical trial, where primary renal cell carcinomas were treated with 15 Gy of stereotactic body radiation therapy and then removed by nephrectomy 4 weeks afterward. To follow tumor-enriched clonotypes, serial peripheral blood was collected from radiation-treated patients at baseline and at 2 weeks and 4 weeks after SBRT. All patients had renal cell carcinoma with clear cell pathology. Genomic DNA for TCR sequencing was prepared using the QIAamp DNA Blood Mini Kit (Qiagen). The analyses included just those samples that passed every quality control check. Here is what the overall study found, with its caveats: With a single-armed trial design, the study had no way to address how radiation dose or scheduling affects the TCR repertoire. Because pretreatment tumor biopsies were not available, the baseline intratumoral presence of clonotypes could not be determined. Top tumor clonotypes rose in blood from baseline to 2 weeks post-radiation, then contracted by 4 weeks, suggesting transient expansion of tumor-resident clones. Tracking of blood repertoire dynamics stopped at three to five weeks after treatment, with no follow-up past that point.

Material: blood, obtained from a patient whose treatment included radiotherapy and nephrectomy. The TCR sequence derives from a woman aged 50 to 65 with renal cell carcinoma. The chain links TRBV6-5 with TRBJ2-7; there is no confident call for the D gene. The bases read TGTGCCAGCAGTCAAAACTACGAGCAGTACTTC. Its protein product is CASSQNYEQYF.